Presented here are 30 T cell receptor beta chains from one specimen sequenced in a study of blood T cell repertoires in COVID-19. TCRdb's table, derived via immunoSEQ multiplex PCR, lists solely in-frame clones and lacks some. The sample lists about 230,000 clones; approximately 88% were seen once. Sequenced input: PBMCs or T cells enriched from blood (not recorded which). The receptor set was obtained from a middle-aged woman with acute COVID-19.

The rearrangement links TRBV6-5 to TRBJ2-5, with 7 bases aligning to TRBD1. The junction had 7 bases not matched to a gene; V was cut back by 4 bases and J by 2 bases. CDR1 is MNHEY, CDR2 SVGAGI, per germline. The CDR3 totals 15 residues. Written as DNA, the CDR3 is TGTGCCAGCAGTTCGGGACAGATCTTACAAGAGACCCAGTACTTC. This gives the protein CASSSGQILQETQYF.

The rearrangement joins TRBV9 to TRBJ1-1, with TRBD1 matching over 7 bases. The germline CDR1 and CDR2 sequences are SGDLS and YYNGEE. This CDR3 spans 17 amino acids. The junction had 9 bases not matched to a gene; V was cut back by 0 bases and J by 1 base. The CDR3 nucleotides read TGTGCCAGCAGCGTAGATCCACAGGGGCTCTGGAACACTGAAGCTTTCTTT. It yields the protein CASSVDPQGLWNTEAFF.

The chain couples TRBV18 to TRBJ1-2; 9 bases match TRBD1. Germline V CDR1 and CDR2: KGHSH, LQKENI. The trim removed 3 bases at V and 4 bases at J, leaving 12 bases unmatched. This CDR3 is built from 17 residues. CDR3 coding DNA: TGTGCCAGCTCACCCCAAGGGGACACAGGGGGCTTCTATGGCTACACCTTC. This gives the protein CASSPQGDTGGFYGYTF.

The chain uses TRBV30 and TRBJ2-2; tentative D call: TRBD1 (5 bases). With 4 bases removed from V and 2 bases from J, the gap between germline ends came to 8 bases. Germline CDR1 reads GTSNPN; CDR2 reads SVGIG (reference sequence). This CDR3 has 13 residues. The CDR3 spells CAWTRVNTGELFF. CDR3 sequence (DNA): TGTGCCTGGACCAGGGTTAACACCGGGGAGCTGTTTTTT.

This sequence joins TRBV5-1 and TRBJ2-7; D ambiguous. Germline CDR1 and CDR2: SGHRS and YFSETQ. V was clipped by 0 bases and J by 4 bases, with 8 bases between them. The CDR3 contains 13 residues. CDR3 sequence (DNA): TGCGCCAGCAGCTTGGGGGCGAGATACGAGCAGTACTTC. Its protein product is CASSLGARYEQYF.

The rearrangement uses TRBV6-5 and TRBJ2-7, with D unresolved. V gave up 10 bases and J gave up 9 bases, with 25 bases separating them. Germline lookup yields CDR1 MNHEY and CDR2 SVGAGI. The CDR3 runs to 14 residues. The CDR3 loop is CATRTIGRVGRQYF. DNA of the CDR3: TGTGCCACCCGAACCATTGGTCGGGTCGGCAGGCAGTACTTC.

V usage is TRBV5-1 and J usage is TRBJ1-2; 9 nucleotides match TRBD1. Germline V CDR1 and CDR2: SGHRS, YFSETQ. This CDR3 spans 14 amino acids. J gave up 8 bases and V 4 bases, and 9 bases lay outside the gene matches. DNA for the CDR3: TGCGCCAGCAGCCCGAGGGGGACAGGGACCGGCTACACCTTC. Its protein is CASSPRGTGTGYTF.

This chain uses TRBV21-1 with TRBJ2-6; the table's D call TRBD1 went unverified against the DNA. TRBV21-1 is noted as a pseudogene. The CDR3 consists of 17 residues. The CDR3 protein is CASSPRGGATGANVLTF. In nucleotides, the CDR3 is TGTGCCAGCAGCCCCCGAGGGGGCGCAACTGGGGCCAACGTCCTGACTTTC.

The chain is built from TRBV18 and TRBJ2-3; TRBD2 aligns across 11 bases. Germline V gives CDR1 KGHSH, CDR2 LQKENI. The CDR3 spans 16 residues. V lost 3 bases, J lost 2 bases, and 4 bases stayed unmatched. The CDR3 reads CASSPVAGGPTDTQYF. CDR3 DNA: TGTGCCAGCTCACCCGTAGCGGGAGGGCCCACAGATACGCAGTATTTT.

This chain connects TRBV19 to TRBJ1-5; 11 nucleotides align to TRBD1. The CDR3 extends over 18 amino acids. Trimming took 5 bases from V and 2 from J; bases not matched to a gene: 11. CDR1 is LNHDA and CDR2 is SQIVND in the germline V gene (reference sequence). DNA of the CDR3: TGTGCCAGTAGTCCAAACGTAGGGACAGGGGGTCGCAATCAGCCCCAGCATTTT. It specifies CASSPNVGTGGRNQPQHF.

CDR3 protein: CASSSPGQGHYGYTF. The CDR3 coding sequence is TGTGCCAGCAGCAGTCCGGGACAGGGTCACTATGGCTACACCTTC. The chain combines TRBV5-6 with TRBJ1-2; TRBD1 matches 9 bases. CDR1 SGHDT and CDR2 YYEEEE come from the germline V gene. V lost 4 bases, J lost 3 bases, and 7 bases stayed unmatched. The CDR3 contains 15 residues.

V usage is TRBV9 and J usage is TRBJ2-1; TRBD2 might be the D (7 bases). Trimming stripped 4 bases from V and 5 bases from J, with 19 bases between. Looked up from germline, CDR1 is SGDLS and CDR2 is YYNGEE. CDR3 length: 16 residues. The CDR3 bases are TGTGCCAGCAGCCCCACGCCGGGGGGCAGAAACAATGAGCAGTTCTTC. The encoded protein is CASSPTPGGRNNEQFF.

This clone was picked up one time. The CDR3, as DNA: TGTGCCAGCAGCTTATTCGGGACAGTAGACAATGAGCAGTTCTTC. Translated: CASSLFGTVDNEQFF. The J gene is TRBJ2-1, the V gene TRBV7-8; 7 bases agree with TRBD1. The CDR3 runs to 15 residues. The ends lost 2 bases at V and 5 bases at J; junction bases unmatched: 6. The germline V gene has CDR1 SGHVS and CDR2 FQNEAQ.

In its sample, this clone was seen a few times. CDR3 bases: TGTGCCAGCAGCCAAGACGCGGGCTTAAATAATTCACCCCTCCACTTT. This encodes CASSQDAGLNNSPLHF. The chain uses TRBV14 and TRBJ1-6; no clear D. CDR1 is SGHDN and CDR2 is FVKESK in the germline V gene. This CDR3 is built from 16 residues. The V end lost 0 bases, the J end lost 5 bases, and 11 bases lay between the germline ends. The whole variable domain, remainder taken from reference TRBV14 and TRBJ1-6, is EAGVTQFPSHSVIEKGQTVTLRCDPISGHDNLYWYRRVMGKEIKFLLHFVKESKQDESGMPNNRFLAERTGGTYSTLKVQPAELEDSGVYFCASSQDAGLNNSPLHFGNGTRLTVT.

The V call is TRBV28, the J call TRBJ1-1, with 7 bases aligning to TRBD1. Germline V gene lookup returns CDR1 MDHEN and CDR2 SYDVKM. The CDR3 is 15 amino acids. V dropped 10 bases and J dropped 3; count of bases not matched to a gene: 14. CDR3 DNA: TGTGCCACCCCCCTGCCCCGACAGGGATACACTGAAGCTTTCTTT. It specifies CATPLPRQGYTEAFF.

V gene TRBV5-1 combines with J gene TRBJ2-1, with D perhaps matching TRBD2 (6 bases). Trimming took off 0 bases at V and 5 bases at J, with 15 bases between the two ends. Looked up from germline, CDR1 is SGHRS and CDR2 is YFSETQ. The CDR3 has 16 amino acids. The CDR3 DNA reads TGCGCCAGCAGCTTGGAGGGCGGGAAGGGGCACAATGAGCAGTTCTTC. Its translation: CASSLEGGKGHNEQFF.

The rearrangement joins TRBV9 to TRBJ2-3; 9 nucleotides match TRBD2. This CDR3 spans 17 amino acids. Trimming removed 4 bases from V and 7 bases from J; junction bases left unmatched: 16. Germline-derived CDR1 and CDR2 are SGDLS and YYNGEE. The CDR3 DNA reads TGTGCCAGCAGCTCCCACCTTAGCGGGAGTGGCGGGAATACGCAGTATTTT. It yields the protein CASSSHLSGSGGNTQYF.

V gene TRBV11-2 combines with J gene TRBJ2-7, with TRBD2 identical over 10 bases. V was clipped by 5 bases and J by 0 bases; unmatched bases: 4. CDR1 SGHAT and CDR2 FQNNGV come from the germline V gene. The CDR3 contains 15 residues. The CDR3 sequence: CASSQLAGSSYEQYV. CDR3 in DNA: TGTGCCAGCAGCCAACTAGCGGGAAGCTCCTACGAGCAGTACGTC.

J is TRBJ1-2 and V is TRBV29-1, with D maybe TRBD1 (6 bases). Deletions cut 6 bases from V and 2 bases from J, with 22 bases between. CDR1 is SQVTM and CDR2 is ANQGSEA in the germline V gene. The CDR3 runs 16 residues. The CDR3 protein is CSVAGGVGGANYGYTF. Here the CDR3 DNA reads TGCAGCGTAGCCGGAGGGGTAGGGGGGGCGAACTATGGCTACACCTTC.

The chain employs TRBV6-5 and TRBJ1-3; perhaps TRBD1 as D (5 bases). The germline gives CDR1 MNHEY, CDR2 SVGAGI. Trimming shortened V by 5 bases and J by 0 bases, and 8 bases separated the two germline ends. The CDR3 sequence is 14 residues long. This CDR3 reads CASSPGGSGNTIYF. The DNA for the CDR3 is TGTGCCAGCAGTCCGGGGGGCTCTGGAAACACCATATATTTT.

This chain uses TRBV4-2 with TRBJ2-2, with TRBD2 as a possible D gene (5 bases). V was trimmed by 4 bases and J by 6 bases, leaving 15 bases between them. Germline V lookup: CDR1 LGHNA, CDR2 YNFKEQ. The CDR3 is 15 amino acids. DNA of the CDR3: TGTGCCAGCAGCCCCCGTACGGGGTTGGCCGGGGAGCTGTTTTTT. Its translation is CASSPRTGLAGELFF.

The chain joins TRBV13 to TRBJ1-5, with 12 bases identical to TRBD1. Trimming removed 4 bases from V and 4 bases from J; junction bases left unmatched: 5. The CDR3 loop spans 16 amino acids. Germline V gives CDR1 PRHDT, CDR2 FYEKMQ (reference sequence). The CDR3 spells CASSSGQGARNQPQHF. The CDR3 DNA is TGTGCCAGCAGCTCGGGACAGGGGGCGCGAAATCAGCCCCAGCATTTT. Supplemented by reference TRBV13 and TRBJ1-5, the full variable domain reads AAGVIQSPRHLIKEKRETATLKCYPIPRHDTVYWYQQGPGQDPQFLISFYEKMQSDKGSIPDRFSAQQFSDYHSELNMSSLELGDSALYFCASSSGQGARNQPQHFGDGTRLSIL.

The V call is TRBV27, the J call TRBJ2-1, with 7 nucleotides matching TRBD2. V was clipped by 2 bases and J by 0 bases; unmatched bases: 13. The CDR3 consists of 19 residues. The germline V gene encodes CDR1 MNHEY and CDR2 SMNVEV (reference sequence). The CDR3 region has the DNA TGTGCCAGCAGTTTAGGGCTAGCGGCTGATTTTAGCTCCTACAATGAGCAGTTCTTC. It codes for CASSLGLAADFSSYNEQFF.

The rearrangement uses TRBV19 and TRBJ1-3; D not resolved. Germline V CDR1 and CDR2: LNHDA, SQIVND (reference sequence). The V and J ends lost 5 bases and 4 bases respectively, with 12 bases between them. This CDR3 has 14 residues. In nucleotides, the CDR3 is TGTGCCAGTAGTGTTCGAGCGGCGGGAAACACCATATATTTT. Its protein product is CASSVRAAGNTIYF.

DNA for the CDR3: TGTGCCAGTAGTATCGCATCCGGGGAACTGTTTTTT. Protein: CASSIASGELFF. The chain joins TRBV19 to TRBJ1-4; no clear D. Germline values: CDR1 LNHDA, CDR2 SQIVND (reference sequence). V dropped 3 bases and J dropped 12 bases, with 11 bases sitting between them. There are 12 residues in the CDR3.

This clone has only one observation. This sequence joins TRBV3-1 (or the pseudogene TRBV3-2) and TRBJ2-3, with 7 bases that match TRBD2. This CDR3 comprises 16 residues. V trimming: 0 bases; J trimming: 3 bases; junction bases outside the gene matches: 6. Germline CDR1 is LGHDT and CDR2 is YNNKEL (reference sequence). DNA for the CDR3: TGTGCCAGCAGCCAAGAAGAACTAGCGAGGACAGATACGCAGTATTTT. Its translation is CASSQEELARTDTQYF.

CDR3 coding DNA: TGTGCCAGCAGATTAGACAGGGTGAACACTGAAGCTTTCTTT. Translated: CASRLDRVNTEAFF. This chain uses TRBV6-5 with TRBJ1-1; 7 bases map to TRBD1. J gave up 0 bases and V 6 bases, and 4 bases lay outside the gene matches. CDR1 and CDR2 (germline): MNHEY, SVGAGI. This CDR3 is built from 14 residues.

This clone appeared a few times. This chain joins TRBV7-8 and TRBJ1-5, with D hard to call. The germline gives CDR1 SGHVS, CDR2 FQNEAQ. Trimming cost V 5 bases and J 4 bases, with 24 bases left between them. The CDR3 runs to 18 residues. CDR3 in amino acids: CASSPSSTPGLGNQPQHF. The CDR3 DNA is TGTGCCAGCAGCCCCTCCTCCACGCCAGGCCTTGGGAATCAGCCCCAGCATTTT.

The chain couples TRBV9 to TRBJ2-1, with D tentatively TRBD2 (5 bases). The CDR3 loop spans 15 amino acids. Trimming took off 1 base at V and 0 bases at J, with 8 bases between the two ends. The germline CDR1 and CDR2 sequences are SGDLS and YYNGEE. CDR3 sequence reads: CASSVTGSSYNEQFF. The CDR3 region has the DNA TGTGCCAGCAGCGTAACGGGAAGCTCCTACAATGAGCAGTTCTTC.

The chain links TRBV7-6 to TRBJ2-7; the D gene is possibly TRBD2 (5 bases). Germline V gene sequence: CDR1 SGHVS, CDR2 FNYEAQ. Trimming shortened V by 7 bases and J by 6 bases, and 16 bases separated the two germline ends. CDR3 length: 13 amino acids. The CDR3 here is CASTLGSGGEQYF. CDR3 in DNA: TGTGCCAGCACCCTAGGAAGTGGAGGCGAGCAGTACTTC.